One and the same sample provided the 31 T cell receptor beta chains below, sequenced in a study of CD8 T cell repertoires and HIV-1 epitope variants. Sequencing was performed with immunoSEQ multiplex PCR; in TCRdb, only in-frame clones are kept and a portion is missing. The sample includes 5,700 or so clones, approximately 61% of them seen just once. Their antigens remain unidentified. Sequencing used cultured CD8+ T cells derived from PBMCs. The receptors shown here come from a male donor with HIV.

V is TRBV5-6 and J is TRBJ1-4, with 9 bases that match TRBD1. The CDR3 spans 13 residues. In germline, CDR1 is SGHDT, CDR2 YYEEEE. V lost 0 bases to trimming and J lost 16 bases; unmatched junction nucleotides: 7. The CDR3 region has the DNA TGTGCCAGCAGCTTGGGTTTGGACAGGGGACAGTTTTTT. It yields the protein CASSLGLDRGQFF.

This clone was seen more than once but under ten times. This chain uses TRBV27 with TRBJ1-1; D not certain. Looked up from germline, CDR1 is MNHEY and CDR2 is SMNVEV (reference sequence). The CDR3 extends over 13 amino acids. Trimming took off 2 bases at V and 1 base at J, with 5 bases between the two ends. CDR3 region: CASSLGPNTEAFF. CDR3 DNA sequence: TGTGCCAGCAGTTTAGGGCCGAACACTGAAGCTTTCTTT.

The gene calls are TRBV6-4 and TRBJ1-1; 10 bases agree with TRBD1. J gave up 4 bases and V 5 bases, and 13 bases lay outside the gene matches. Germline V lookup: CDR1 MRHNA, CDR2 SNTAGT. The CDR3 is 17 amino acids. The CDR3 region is CASSSPGTGVISTEAFF. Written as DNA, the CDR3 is TGTGCCAGCAGTTCCCCCGGGACAGGGGTGATTTCCACTGAAGCTTTCTTT.

The CDR3 is CASSSVSGTRVYEQYF. CDR3 DNA sequence: TGTGCCAGCAGCTCCGTCTCCGGGACACGTGTCTACGAGCAGTACTTC. The chain carries TRBV7-2 and TRBJ2-7; D may be TRBD1 (6 bases). V lost 4 bases and J lost 3, with 19 bases in between. The CDR3 contains 16 residues. Germline V gene sequence: CDR1 SGHTA, CDR2 FQGNSA.

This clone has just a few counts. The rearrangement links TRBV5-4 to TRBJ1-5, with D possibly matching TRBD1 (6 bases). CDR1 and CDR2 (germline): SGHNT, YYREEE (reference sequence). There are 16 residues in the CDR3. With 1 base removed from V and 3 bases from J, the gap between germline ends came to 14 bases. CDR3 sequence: CASSLRKQGDNQPQHF. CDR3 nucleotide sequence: TGTGCCAGCAGCTTGCGGAAACAGGGTGACAATCAGCCCCAGCATTTT.

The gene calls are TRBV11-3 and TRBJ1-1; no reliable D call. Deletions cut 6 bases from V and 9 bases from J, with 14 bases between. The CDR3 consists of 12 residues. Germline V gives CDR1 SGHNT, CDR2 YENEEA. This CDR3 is CASSQAGSQAFF. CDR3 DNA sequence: TGTGCCAGCAGTCAAGCAGGCTCCCAAGCTTTCTTT.

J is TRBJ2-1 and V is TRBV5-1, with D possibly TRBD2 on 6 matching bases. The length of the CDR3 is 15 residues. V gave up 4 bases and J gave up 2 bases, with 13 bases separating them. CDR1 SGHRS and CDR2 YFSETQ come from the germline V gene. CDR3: CASSRLEGTYNEQFF. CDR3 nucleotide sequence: TGCGCCAGCAGCCGGCTGGAGGGAACCTACAATGAGCAGTTCTTC. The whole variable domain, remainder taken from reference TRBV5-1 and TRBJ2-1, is KAGVTQTPRYLIKTRGQQVTLSCSPISGHRSVSWYQQTPGQGLQFLFEYFSETQRNKGNFPGRFSGRQFSNSRSEMNVSTLELGDSALYLCASSRLEGTYNEQFFGPGTRLTVL.

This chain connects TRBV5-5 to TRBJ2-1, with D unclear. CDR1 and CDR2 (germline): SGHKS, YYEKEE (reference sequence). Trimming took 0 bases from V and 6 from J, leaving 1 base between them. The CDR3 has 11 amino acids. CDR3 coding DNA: TGTGCCAGCAGCTTGGGCAATGAGCAGTTCTTC. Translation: CASSLGNEQFF.

The CDR3 bases are TGCGCCAGCAGCCAAGACCGGCCCAGTAGGGCGGATACGCAGTATTTT. Its protein product is CASSQDRPSRADTQYF. The chain couples TRBV4-1 to TRBJ2-3; D uncertain. Germline CDR1 MGHRA, CDR2 YSYEKL. This CDR3 comprises 16 residues. Between the trimmed V and J ends, which lost 0 bases and 6 bases, there was a span of 16 bases.

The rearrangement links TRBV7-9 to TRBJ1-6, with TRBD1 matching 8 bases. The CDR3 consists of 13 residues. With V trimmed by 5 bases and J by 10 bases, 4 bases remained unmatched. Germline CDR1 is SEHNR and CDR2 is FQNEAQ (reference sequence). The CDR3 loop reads CASSATGESPLHF. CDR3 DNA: TGTGCCAGCAGCGCGACAGGGGAATCACCCCTCCACTTT.

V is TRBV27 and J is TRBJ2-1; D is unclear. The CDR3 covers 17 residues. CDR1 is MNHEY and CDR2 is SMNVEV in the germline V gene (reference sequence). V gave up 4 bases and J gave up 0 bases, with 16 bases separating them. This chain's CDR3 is CASSYVTSMSSYNEQFF. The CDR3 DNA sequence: TGTGCCAGCAGTTACGTAACATCCATGAGCTCCTACAATGAGCAGTTCTTC.

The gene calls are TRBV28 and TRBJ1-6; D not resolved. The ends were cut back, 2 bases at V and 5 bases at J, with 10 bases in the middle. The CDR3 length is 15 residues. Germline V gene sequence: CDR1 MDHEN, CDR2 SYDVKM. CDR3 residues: CASSLVGGDNSPLHF. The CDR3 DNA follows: TGTGCCAGCAGTTTAGTGGGCGGGGATAATTCACCCCTCCACTTT.

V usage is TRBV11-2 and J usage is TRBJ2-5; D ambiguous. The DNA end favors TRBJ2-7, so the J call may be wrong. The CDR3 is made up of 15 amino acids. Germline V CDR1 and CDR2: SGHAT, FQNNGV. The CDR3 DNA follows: TGTGCCAGCAGCTCACCCGCCGGGTGGGTCTACGAGCAGTACTTC. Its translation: CASSSPAGWVYEQYF.

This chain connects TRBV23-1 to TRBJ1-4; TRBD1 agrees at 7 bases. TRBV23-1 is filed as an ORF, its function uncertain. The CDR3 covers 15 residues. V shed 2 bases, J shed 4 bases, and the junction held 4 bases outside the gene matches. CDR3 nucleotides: TGCGCCAGCAGTCAACCAGGGGACAGTAATGAAAAACTGTTTTTT. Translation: CASSQPGDSNEKLFF.

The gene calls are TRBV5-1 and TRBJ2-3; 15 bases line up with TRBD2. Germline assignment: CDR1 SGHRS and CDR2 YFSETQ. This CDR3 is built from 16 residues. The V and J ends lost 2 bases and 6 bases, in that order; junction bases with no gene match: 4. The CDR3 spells CASSFRTSGGADTQYF. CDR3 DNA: TGCGCCAGCAGCTTCCGGACTAGCGGGGGGGCGGATACGCAGTATTTT.

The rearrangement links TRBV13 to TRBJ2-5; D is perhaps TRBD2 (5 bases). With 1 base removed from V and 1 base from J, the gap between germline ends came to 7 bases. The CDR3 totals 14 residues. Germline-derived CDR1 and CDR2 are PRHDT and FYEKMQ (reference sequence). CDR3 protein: CASSLEAGQETQYF. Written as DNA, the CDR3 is TGTGCCAGCAGCTTAGAGGCGGGCCAAGAGACCCAGTACTTC.

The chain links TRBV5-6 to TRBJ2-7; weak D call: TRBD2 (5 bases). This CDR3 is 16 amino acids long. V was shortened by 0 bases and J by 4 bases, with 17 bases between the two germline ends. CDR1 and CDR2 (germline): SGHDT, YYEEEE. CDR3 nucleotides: TGTGCCAGCAGCTTGGGGCCTTCTTTGGGAGATTACGAGCAGTACTTC. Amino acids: CASSLGPSLGDYEQYF.

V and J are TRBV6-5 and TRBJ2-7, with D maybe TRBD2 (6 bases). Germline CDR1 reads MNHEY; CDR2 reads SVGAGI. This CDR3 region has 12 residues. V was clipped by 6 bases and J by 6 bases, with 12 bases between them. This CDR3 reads CASRDQGGEQYF. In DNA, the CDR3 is TGTGCCAGCAGAGACCAGGGAGGCGAGCAGTACTTC.

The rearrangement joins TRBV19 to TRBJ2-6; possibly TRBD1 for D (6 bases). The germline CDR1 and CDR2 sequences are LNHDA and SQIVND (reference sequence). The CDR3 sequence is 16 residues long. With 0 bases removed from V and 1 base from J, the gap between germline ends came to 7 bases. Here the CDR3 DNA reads TGTGCCAGTAGTATAGATCAGGGGTCTGGGGCCAACGTCCTGACTTTC. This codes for CASSIDQGSGANVLTF.

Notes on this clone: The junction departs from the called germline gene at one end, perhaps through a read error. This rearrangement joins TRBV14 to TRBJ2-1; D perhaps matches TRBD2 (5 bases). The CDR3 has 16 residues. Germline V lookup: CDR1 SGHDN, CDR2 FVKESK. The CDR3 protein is CASSQVTSSSYNGQFF. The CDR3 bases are TGTGCCAGCAGCCAAGTTACTTCTAGCTCCTACAATGGGCAGTTCTTC.

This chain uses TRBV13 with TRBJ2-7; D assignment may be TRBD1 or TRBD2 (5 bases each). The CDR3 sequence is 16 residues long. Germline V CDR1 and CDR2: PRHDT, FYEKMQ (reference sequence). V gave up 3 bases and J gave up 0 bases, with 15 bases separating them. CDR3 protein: CASSLGPPTASYEQYF. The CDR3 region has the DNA TGTGCCAGCAGCTTGGGACCGCCGACTGCCTCCTACGAGCAGTACTTC. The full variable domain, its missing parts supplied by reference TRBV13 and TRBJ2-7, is AAGVIQSPRHLIKEKRETATLKCYPIPRHDTVYWYQQGPGQDPQFLISFYEKMQSDKGSIPDRFSAQQFSDYHSELNMSSLELGDSALYFCASSLGPPTASYEQYFGPGTRLTVT.

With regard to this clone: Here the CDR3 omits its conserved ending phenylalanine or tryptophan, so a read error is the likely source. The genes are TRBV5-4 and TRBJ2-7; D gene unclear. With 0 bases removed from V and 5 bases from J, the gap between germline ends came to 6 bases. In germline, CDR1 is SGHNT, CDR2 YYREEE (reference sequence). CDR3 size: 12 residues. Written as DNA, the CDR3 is TGTGCCAGCAGCTTGGAAAGGCACGAGCAGTACTTA. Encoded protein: CASSLERHEQYL.

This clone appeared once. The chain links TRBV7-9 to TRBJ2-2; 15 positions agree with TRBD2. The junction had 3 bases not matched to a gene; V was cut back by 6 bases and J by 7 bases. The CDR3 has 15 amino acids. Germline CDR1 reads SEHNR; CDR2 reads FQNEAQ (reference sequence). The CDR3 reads CASRPGLAGGGELFF. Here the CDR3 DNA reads TGTGCCAGCAGACCGGGACTAGCGGGAGGCGGGGAGCTGTTTTTT. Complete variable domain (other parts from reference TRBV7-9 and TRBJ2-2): DTGVSQNPRHKITKRGQNVTFRCDPISEHNRLYWYRQTLGQGPEFLTYFQNEAQLEKSRLLSDRFSAERPKGSFSTLEIQRTEQGDSAMYLCASRPGLAGGGELFFGEGSRLTVL.

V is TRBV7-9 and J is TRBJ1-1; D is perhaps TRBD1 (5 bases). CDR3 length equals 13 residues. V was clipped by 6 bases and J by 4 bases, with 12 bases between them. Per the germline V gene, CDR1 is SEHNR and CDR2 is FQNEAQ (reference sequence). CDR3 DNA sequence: TGTGCCAGCAGTCCCCCCCAGGGCACTGAAGCTTTCTTT. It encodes CASSPPQGTEAFF.

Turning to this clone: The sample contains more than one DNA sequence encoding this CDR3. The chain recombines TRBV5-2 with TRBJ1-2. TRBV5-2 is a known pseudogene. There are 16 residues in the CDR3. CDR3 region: CASSQDPPDLDYGYTF. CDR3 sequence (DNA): TGCGCCAGCAGCCAAGATCCCCCAGACTTGGACTATGGCTACACCTTC.

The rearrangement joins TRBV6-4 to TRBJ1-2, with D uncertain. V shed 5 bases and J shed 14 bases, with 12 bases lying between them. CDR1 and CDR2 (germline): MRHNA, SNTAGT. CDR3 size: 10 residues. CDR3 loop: CASSSRLTTF. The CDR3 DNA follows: TGTGCCAGCAGTTCGCGGTTGACAACCTTC.

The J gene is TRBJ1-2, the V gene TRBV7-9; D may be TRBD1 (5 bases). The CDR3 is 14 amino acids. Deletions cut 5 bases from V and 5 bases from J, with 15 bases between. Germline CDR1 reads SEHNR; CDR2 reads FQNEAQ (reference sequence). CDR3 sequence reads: CASSHLTEPYGYTF. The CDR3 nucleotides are TGTGCCAGCAGCCACCTGACAGAGCCGTATGGCTACACCTTC.

The CDR3 DNA sequence: TGTGCCAGCAGCCAAGGACAGGGTCAACCCCCAACCAATGAGCAGTTCTTC. It yields the protein CASSQGQGQPPTNEQFF. The rearrangement links TRBV4-2 to TRBJ2-1; 7 nucleotides line up with TRBD1. V gave up 1 base and J gave up 6 bases; unmatched junction bases: 12. CDR3 size: 17 residues. The germline gives CDR1 LGHNA, CDR2 YNFKEQ.

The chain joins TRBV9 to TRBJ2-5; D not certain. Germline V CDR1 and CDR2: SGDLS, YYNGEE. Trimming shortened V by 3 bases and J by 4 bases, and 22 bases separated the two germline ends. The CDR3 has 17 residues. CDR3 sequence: CASSARPGVSPGETQYF. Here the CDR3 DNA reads TGTGCCAGCAGCGCACGCCCTGGAGTTTCCCCCGGAGAGACCCAGTACTTC.

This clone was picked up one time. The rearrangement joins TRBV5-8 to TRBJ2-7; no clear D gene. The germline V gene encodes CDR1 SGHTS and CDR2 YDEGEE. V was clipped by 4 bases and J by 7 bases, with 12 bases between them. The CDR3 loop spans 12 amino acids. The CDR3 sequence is CASSPGPGEQYF. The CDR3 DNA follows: TGTGCCAGCAGCCCCGGACCTGGGGAGCAGTACTTC.

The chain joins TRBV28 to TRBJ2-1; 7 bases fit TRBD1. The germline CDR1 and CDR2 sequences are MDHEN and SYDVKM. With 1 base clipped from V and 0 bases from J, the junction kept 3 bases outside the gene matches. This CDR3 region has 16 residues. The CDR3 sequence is CASSLYRGSSYNEQFF. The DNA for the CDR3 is TGTGCCAGCAGTTTATACAGGGGAAGCTCCTACAATGAGCAGTTCTTC.